The 2 T cell receptor beta chains below come from one sample, sequenced in a study of post-analysis software for immune sequencing data. General study findings and limits: Five or six TRBV segments, TRBV5-6, TRBV5-1 and TRBV20-1 among them, were found more frequent in patients than controls.

No antigens are known for them. Every TCR beta cDNA library bore unique molecular identifiers. TCRdb recomputed calls from the PCR reads with MiXCR, one row per CDR3 protein. This sample yields hundreds of thousands of distinct CDR3 sequences, of which around 40% are seen a single time; 1.7% belongs to the top ten. What was sequenced was blood. These receptors all come from a girl aged 5 to 17 with multiple sclerosis.

The chain uses TRBV28 and TRBJ2-6; D is uncertain. V lost 6 bases to trimming and J lost 0 bases, with 18 bases between them. The CDR3 sequence is 18 residues long. The germline V gene encodes CDR1 MDHEN and CDR2 SYDVKM. The CDR3 region has the DNA TGTGCCAGCAGCGATTCATCCGGGCCCCTCTCTGGGGCCAACGTCCTGACTTTC. Its translation: CASSDSSGPLSGANVLTF. Together with reference TRBV28 and TRBJ2-6, the CDR3 gives the full variable domain: DVKVTQSSRYLVKRTGEKVFLECVQDMDHENMFWYRQDPGLGLRLIYFSYDVKMKEKGDIPEGYSVSREKKERFSLILESASTNQTSMYLCASSDSSGPLSGANVLTFGAGSRLTVL.

There are a few counts of this clonotype. The chain uses TRBV3-1 and TRBJ1-2; D is possibly TRBD1 (5 bases). V lost 2 bases and J 4 bases, leaving 14 bases between the germline ends. This CDR3 region has 15 residues. Germline-derived CDR1 and CDR2 are LGHDT and YNNKEL (reference sequence). The CDR3 nucleotides are TGTGCCAGCAGCCAATTAAGGGGCTTAGGCTATGGCTACACCTTC. Translating it yields CASSQLRGLGYGYTF.